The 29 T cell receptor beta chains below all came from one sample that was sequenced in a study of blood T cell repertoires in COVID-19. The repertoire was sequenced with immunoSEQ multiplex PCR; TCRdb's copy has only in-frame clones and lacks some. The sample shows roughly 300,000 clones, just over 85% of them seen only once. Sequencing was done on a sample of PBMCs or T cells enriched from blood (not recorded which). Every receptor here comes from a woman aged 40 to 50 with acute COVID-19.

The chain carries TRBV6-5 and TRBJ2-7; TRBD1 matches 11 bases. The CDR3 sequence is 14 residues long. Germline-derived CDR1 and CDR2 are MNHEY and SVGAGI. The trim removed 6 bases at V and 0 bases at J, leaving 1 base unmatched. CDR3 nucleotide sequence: TGTGCCAGCAGGGGGACAGGGGGCTCCTACGAGCAGTACTTC. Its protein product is CASRGTGGSYEQYF.

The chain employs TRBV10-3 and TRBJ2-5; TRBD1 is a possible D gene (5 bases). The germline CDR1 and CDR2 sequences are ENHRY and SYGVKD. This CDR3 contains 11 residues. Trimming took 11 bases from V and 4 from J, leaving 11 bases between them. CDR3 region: CAPSQGETQYF. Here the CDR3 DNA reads TGTGCCCCCTCCCAGGGAGAGACCCAGTACTTC.

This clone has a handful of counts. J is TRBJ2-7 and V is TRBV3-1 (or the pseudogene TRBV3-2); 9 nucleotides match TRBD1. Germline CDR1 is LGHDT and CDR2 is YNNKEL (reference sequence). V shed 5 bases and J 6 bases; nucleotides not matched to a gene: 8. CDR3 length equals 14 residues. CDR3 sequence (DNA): TGTGCCAGCAGCTCGAACACAGGGGGCAGCGAGCAGTACTTC. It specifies CASSSNTGGSEQYF.

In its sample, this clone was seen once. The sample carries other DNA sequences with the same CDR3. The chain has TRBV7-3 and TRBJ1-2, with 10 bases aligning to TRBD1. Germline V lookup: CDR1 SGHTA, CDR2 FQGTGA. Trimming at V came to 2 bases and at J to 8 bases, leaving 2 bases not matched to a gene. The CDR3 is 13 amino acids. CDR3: CASSLGTGEGYTF. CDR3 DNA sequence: TGTGCCAGCAGCTTAGGGACAGGGGAAGGCTACACCTTC.

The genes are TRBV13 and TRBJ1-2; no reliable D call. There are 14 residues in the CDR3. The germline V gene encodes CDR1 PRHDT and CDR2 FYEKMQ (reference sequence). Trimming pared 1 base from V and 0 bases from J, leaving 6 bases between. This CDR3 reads CASSLVSPNYGYTF. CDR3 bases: TGTGCCAGCAGCTTAGTCAGTCCTAACTATGGCTACACCTTC.

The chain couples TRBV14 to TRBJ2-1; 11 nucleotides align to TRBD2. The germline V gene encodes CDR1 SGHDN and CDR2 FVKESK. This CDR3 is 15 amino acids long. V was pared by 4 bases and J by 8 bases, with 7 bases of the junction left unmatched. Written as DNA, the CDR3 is TGTGCCAGCAGCCGAATAGCGGGGGGGCCGTATGAGCAGTTCTTC. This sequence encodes CASSRIAGGPYEQFF.

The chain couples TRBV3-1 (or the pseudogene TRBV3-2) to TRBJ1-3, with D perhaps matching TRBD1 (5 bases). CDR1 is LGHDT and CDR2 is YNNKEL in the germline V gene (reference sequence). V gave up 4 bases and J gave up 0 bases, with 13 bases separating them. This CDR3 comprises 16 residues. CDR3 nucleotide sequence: TGTGCCAGCAGCCCAGGGATCGCGGCCTCTGGAAACACCATATATTTT. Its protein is CASSPGIAASGNTIYF.

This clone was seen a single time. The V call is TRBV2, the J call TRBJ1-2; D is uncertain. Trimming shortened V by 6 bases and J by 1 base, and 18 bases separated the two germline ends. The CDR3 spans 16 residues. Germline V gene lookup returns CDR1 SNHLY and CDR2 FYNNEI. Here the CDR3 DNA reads TGTGCCAGCAGATTGGGCGTTAAAGCGGATAACTATGGCTACACCTTC. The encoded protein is CASRLGVKADNYGYTF.

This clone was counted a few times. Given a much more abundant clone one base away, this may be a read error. CDR3 bases: TGTGCCAGCAGCTTAGGTAGCGAGCAGTACTTC. This translates into CASSLGSEQYF. This sequence joins TRBV13 and TRBJ2-7; D gene ambiguous. The length of the CDR3 is 11 residues. CDR1 is PRHDT and CDR2 is FYEKMQ in the germline V gene (reference sequence). V dropped 0 bases and J dropped 6 bases, with 3 bases sitting between them.

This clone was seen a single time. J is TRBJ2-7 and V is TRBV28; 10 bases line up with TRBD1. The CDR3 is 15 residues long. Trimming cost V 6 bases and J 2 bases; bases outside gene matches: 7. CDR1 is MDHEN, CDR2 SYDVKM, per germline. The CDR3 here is CASSRPGQGAYEQYF. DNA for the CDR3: TGTGCCAGCAGCCGTCCCGGACAGGGGGCCTACGAGCAGTACTTC.

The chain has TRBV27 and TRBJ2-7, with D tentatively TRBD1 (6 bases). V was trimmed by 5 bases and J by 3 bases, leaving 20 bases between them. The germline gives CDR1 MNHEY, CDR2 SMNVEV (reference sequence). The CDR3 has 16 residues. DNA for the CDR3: TGTGCCAGCAGTATAAAGCCGACACAGGGCTACTACGAGCAGTACTTC. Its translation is CASSIKPTQGYYEQYF.

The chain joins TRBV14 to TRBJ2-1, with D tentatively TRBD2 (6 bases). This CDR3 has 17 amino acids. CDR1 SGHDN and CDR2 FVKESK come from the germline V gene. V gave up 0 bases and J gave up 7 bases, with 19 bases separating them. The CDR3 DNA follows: TGTGCCAGCAGCCAAGAAGGGTTGGGGGGAGTGGTGAATGAGCAGTTCTTC. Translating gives CASSQEGLGGVVNEQFF.

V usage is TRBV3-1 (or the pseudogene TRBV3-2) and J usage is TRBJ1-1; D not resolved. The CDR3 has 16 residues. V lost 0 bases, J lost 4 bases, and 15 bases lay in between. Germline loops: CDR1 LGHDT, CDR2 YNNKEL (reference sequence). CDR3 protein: CASSQDLGQAGTEAFF. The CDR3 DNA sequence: TGTGCCAGCAGCCAAGATCTTGGTCAGGCGGGCACTGAAGCTTTCTTT.

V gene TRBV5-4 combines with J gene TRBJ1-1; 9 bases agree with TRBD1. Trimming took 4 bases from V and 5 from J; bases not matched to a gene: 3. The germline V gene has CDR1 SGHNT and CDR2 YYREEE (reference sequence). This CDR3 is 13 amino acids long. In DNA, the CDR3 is TGTGCCAGCAGCCCCGGACAGGGGACTGAAGCTTTCTTT. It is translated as CASSPGQGTEAFF.

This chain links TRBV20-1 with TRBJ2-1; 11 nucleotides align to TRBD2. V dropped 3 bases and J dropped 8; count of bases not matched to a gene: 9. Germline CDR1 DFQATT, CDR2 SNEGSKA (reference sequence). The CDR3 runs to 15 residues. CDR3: CSASMASGRTDEQFF. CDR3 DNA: TGCAGTGCTAGTATGGCTAGCGGGAGGACGGATGAGCAGTTCTTC.

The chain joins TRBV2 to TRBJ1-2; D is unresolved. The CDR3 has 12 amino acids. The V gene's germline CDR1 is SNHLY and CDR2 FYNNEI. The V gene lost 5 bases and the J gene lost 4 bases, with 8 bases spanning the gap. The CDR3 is CASSSGFYGYTF. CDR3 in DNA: TGTGCCAGCAGTTCGGGGTTCTATGGCTACACCTTC.

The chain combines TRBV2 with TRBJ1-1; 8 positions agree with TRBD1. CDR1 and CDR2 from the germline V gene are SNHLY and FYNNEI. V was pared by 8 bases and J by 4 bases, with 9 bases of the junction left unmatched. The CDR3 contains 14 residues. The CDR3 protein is CASGGQGISTEAFF. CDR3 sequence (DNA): TGTGCCAGCGGTGGACAGGGAATCAGCACTGAAGCTTTCTTT.

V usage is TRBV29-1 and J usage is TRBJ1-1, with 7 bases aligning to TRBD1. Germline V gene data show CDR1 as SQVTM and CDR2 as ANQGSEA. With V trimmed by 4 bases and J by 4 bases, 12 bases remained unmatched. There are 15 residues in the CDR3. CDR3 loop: CSVALSTGSSTEAFF. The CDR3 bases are TGCAGCGTTGCCCTCTCGACAGGGAGTTCCACTGAAGCTTTCTTT. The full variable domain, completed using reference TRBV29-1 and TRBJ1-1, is SAVISQKPSRDICQRGTSLTIQCQVDSQVTMMFWYRQQPGQSLTLIATANQGSEATYESGFVIDKFPISRPNLTFSTLTVSNMSPEDSSIYLCSVALSTGSSTEAFFGQGTRLTVV.

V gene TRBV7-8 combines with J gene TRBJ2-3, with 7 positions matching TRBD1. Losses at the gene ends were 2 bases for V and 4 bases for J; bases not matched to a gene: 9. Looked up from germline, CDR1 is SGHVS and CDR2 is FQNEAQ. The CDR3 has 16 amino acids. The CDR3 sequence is CASSLRQTGFADTQYF. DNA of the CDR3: TGTGCCAGCAGCTTAAGGCAGACAGGGTTCGCAGATACGCAGTATTTT.

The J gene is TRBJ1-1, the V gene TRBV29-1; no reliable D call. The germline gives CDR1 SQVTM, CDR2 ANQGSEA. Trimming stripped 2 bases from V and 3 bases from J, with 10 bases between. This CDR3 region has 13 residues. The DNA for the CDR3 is TGCAGCGTTGAACGGGGTGCGGACACTGAAGCTTTCTTT. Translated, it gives CSVERGADTEAFF.

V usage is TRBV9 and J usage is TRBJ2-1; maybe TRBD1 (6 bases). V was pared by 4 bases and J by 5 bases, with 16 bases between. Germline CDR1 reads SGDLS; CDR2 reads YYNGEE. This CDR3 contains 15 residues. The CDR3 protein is CASSFRDTLNNEQFF. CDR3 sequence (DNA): TGTGCCAGCAGCTTCCGGGACACTCTCAACAATGAGCAGTTCTTC.

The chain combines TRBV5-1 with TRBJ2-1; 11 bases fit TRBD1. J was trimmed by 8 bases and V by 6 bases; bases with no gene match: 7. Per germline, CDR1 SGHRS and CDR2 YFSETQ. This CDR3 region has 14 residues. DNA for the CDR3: TGCGCCAGCACCCGGACAGGGGGCGGCGATGAGCAGTTCTTC. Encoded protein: CASTRTGGGDEQFF. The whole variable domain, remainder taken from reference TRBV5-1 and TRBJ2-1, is KAGVTQTPRYLIKTRGQQVTLSCSPISGHRSVSWYQQTPGQGLQFLFEYFSETQRNKGNFPGRFSGRQFSNSRSEMNVSTLELGDSALYLCASTRTGGGDEQFFGPGTRLTVL.

The CDR3 DNA sequence: TGTGCCAGCAGCCCCGTAAGGTCGGGAAACTATGGCTACACCTTC. It translates to CASSPVRSGNYGYTF. The rearrangement links TRBV3-1 (or the pseudogene TRBV3-2) to TRBJ1-2; no reliable D call. Deletions cut 4 bases from V and 2 bases from J, with 14 bases between. CDR1 LGHDT and CDR2 YNNKEL come from the germline V gene (reference sequence). This CDR3 contains 15 residues.

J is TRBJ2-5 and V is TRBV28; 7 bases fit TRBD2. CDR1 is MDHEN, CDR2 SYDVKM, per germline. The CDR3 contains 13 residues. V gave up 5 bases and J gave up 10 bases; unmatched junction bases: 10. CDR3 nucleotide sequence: TGTGCCAGCAGTCGGGACTTTGGGAGGGTCCAGTACTTC. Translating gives CASSRDFGRVQYF.

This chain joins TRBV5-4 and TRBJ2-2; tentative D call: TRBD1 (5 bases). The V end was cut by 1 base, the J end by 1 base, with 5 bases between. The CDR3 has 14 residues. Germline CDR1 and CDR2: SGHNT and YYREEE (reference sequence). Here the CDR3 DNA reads TGTGCCAGCAGCTTGCAGGGGAACACCGGGGAGCTGTTTTTT. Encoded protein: CASSLQGNTGELFF.

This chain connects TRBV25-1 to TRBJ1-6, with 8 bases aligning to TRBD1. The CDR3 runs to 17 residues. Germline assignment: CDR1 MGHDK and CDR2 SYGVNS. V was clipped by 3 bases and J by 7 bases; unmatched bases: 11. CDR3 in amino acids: CASSDHLGQGKNSPLHF. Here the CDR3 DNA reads TGTGCCAGCAGTGATCATCTAGGACAGGGCAAAAATTCACCCCTCCACTTT.

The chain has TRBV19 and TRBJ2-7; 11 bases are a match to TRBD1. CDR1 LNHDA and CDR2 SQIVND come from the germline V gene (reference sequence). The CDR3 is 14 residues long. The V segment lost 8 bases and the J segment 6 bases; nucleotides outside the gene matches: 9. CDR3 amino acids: CASDSGTGGSEQYF. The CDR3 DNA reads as TGTGCCAGTGACTCCGGGACAGGGGGATCCGAGCAGTACTTC.

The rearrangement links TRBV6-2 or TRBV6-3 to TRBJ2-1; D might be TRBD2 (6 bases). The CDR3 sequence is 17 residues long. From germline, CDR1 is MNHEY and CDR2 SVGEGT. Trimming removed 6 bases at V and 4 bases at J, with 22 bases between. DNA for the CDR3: TGTGCCAGCAGCCGGTCGGCTAGCGTTCGCCATTACAATGAGCAGTTCTTC. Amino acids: CASSRSASVRHYNEQFF.

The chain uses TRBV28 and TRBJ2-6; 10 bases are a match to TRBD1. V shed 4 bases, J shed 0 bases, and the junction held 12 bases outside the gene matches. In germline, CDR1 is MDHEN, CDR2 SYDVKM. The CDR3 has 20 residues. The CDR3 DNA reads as TGTGCCAGCAGTTCCCCCGCGACAGGGGGCGTCTTCTCTGGGGCCAACGTCCTGACTTTC. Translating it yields CASSSPATGGVFSGANVLTF.